Following are 25 T cell receptor beta chains from one sample sequenced in a study of control samples from healthy donors and cancer patients. Generated by immunoSEQ multiplex PCR, the TCRdb table keeps only in-frame clones and is missing some. This sample has more than 150,000 clones, with 92% found just once. Sequenced material: blood. All receptors derive from a woman aged 25 to 39 in good health.

The V call is TRBV25-1, the J call TRBJ1-2; D possibly corresponds to TRBD1 (5 bases). The V gene's germline CDR1 is MGHDK and CDR2 SYGVNS. This CDR3 spans 12 amino acids. V was shortened by 7 bases and J by 2 bases, with 8 bases between the two germline ends. DNA for the CDR3: TGTGCCAGCAACCAGGGAAACTATGGCTACACCTTC. It codes for CASNQGNYGYTF.

The chain is built from TRBV4-1 and TRBJ1-6; D call uncertain. The CDR3 sequence is 19 residues long. V was trimmed by 0 bases and J by 4 bases, leaving 19 bases between them. CDR1 and CDR2 from the germline V gene are MGHRA and YSYEKL. For the CDR3, the DNA is TGCGCCAGCAGCCAAGAAGTGGCACGCGTGAACGATTATAATTCACCCCTCCACTTT. It specifies CASSQEVARVNDYNSPLHF.

A note on this clone: Additional DNA sequences in this sample encode the identical CDR3. J is TRBJ1-5 and V is TRBV27; perhaps TRBD1 as D (6 bases). V was clipped by 5 bases and J by 0 bases, with 17 bases between them. The germline CDR1 and CDR2 sequences are MNHEY and SMNVEV (reference sequence). There are 17 residues in the CDR3. The CDR3 sequence: CASSPHWTDNSNQPQHF. In DNA form, the CDR3 reads TGTGCCAGCAGTCCCCATTGGACAGATAATAGCAATCAGCCCCAGCATTTT.

CDR3 nucleotide sequence: TGTGCCAGCAGTGAACGACTAGCGGGGTTTGATGAGCAGTTCTTC. Protein product: CASSERLAGFDEQFF. The rearrangement uses TRBV25-1 and TRBJ2-1; 11 positions agree with TRBD2. The V gene end was trimmed by 2 bases and the J gene end by 8 bases; junction bases not matched to a gene: 5. This CDR3 region has 15 residues. Germline CDR1 MGHDK, CDR2 SYGVNS.

This chain connects TRBV29-1 to TRBJ2-3, with D perhaps matching TRBD1 (6 bases). There are 12 residues in the CDR3. V lost 7 bases, J lost 4 bases, and 12 bases lay in between. Germline CDR1 and CDR2: SQVTM and ANQGSEA. Here the CDR3 DNA reads TGCAGCGGCCTCCAGGGGCCAGATACGCAGTATTTT. Amino acid sequence: CSGLQGPDTQYF.

This chain joins TRBV4-3 and TRBJ1-6; D unclear. The germline CDR1 and CDR2 sequences are LGHNA and YSLEER. The CDR3 runs 17 residues. With 0 bases removed from V and 0 bases from J, the gap between germline ends came to 9 bases. This CDR3 reads CASSQDIGSSYNSPLHF. In nucleotides, the CDR3 is TGCGCCAGCAGCCAAGACATTGGGAGCTCCTATAATTCACCCCTCCACTTT.

This chain links TRBV4-3 with TRBJ2-1; 7 bases agree with TRBD2. The CDR3 sequence is 16 residues long. Germline assignment: CDR1 LGHNA and CDR2 YSLEER. The junction had 10 bases not matched to a gene; V was cut back by 2 bases and J by 6 bases. The CDR3 spells CASSQRLARDRNEQFF. CDR3 DNA: TGCGCCAGCAGCCAAAGACTAGCTCGGGATCGCAATGAGCAGTTCTTC.

This rearrangement joins TRBV19 to TRBJ1-5; TRBD1 is a possible D gene (5 bases). Trimming removed 3 bases at V and 5 bases at J, with 14 bases between. The CDR3 is made up of 15 amino acids. Germline values: CDR1 LNHDA, CDR2 SQIVND (reference sequence). CDR3 protein: CASSMGDRSDQPQHF. CDR3 sequence (DNA): TGTGCCAGTAGTATGGGAGACAGAAGCGATCAGCCCCAGCATTTT.

This sequence joins TRBV28 and TRBJ1-6; no firm D call. V was cut by 1 base and J by 11 bases, with 18 bases left in between. From germline, CDR1 is MDHEN and CDR2 SYDVKM. The CDR3 has 16 amino acids. CDR3 DNA sequence: TGTGCCAGCAGTTTATCTGTTCACAGTCCAGTCACACCCCTCCACTTT. Its translation: CASSLSVHSPVTPLHF.

V gene TRBV3-1 (or the pseudogene TRBV3-2) combines with J gene TRBJ2-7, with 9 nucleotides matching TRBD2. After removal of 4 bases from V and 2 bases from J, the junction contained 6 bases not matched to a gene. Germline V gene data show CDR1 as LGHDT and CDR2 as YNNKEL (reference sequence). This CDR3 is 15 amino acids long. The CDR3 DNA sequence: TGTGCCAGCAGCCCCCGGTTAGCGGGAGCCTACGAGCAGTACTTC. As protein: CASSPRLAGAYEQYF.

The rearrangement links TRBV5-4 to TRBJ2-7, with TRBD2 as a possible D gene (6 bases). With 1 base removed from V and 0 bases from J, the gap between germline ends came to 14 bases. Per germline, CDR1 SGHNT and CDR2 YYREEE (reference sequence). The CDR3 totals 16 residues. Here the CDR3 reads CASSLKGGTLSYEQYF. CDR3 DNA sequence: TGTGCCAGCAGCTTGAAAGGCGGGACGCTCTCCTACGAGCAGTACTTC.

The chain employs TRBV24-1 and TRBJ1-4; D not certain. The V and J ends lost 2 bases and 7 bases respectively, with 7 bases between them. The germline V gene encodes CDR1 KGHDR and CDR2 SFDVKD. There are 13 residues in the CDR3. In DNA, the CDR3 is TGTGCCACCAGTGATTCTGTGTCTGAAAAACTGTTTTTT. Translated: CATSDSVSEKLFF.

The V gene is TRBV5-5, the J gene TRBJ2-7, with D hard to call. The V and J ends lost 0 bases and 3 bases respectively, with 7 bases between them. The germline CDR1 and CDR2 sequences are SGHKS and YYEKEE (reference sequence). This CDR3 has 13 amino acids. The DNA of the CDR3 is TGTGCCAGCAGCTTGGATGGTTACTACGAGCAGTACTTC. It specifies CASSLDGYYEQYF.

This chain connects TRBV29-1 to TRBJ2-3, with D unresolved. The ends were cut back, 4 bases at V and 2 bases at J, with 10 bases in the middle. From germline, CDR1 is SQVTM and CDR2 ANQGSEA. The CDR3 is made up of 13 amino acids. CDR3 DNA sequence: TGCAGCGTTGGGGTTTCAGCCACAGATACGCAGTATTTT. Its translation is CSVGVSATDTQYF.

The chain recombines TRBV30 with TRBJ1-5, with 7 bases matching TRBD1. Germline CDR1 reads GTSNPN; CDR2 reads SVGIG (reference sequence). Trimming cost V 1 base and J 6 bases; bases outside gene matches: 6. The CDR3 is 14 amino acids. CDR3 region: CAWSGTGEGQPQHF. Here the CDR3 DNA reads TGTGCCTGGAGTGGTACAGGGGAAGGTCAGCCCCAGCATTTT.

The rearrangement uses TRBV6-1 and TRBJ1-3, with TRBD1 matching over 8 bases. Germline CDR1 reads MNHNS; CDR2 reads SASEGT. CDR3 length equals 17 residues. Unmatched junction bases numbered 8, after V lost 4 bases and J lost 0 bases. This chain's CDR3 is CASSVTGDRSSGNTIYF. Written as DNA, the CDR3 is TGTGCCAGCAGTGTTACTGGGGACAGGAGCTCTGGAAACACCATATATTTT.

CDR3 sequence: CASGNRANTEAFF. Written as DNA, the CDR3 is TGTGCCAGCGGGAACAGGGCCAACACTGAAGCTTTCTTT. The chain combines TRBV27 with TRBJ1-1; possible D gene TRBD1, 6 bases. The ends were cut back, 8 bases at V and 2 bases at J, with 12 bases in the middle. The CDR3 totals 13 residues. Germline V lookup: CDR1 MNHEY, CDR2 SMNVEV (reference sequence).

The chain links TRBV7-9 to TRBJ1-1, with unresolved D. This CDR3 spans 12 amino acids. With 4 bases removed from V and 7 bases from J, the gap between germline ends came to 10 bases. The germline CDR1 and CDR2 sequences are SEHNR and FQNEAQ (reference sequence). The CDR3 reads CASSSGRLEAFF. The DNA for the CDR3 is TGTGCCAGCAGCTCTGGACGGCTTGAAGCTTTCTTT.

This sequence joins TRBV7-2 and TRBJ2-3; 7 nucleotides agree with TRBD2. Germline V CDR1 and CDR2: SGHTA, FQGNSA. Trimming removed 6 bases from V and 4 bases from J; junction bases left unmatched: 10. This CDR3 contains 15 residues. CDR3 bases: TGTGCCAGCAGAGCAAACGCGGGAGCGGCAGATACGCAGTATTTT. Protein: CASRANAGAADTQYF. Using reference TRBV7-2 and TRBJ2-3 for the parts outside the CDR3, the full variable domain is GAGVSQSPSNKVTEKGKDVELRCDPISGHTALYWYRQSLGQGLEFLIYFQGNSAPDKSGLPSDRFSAERTGGSVSTLTIQRTQQEDSAVYLCASRANAGAADTQYFGPGTRLTVL.

The V and J genes are TRBV4-3 and TRBJ2-7; perhaps TRBD2 as D (5 bases). Per germline, CDR1 LGHNA and CDR2 YSLEER. There are 15 residues in the CDR3. Trimming cost V 0 bases and J 3 bases, with 12 bases left between them. In nucleotides, the CDR3 is TGCGCCAGCAGCCAAGAGATAGCGCCTGGCTACGAGCAGTACTTC. The encoded protein is CASSQEIAPGYEQYF.

This clone was counted a single time. The chain is built from TRBV5-1 and TRBJ2-2; TRBD1 is a possible D gene (5 bases). There are 16 residues in the CDR3. Trimming removed 1 base from V and 2 bases from J, with 12 bases in between. The germline gives CDR1 SGHRS, CDR2 YFSETQ. The CDR3 spells CASSLQGPVNTGELFF. The CDR3 nucleotides are TGCGCCAGCAGCTTGCAGGGCCCGGTAAACACCGGGGAGCTGTTTTTT.

The rearrangement uses TRBV7-9 and TRBJ2-3; D may be TRBD2 (5 bases). Trimming cost V 5 bases and J 6 bases, with 18 bases left between them. Germline values: CDR1 SEHNR, CDR2 FQNEAQ (reference sequence). CDR3 length: 15 amino acids. The chain's CDR3 is CASSTTGSGWDTQYF. CDR3 bases: TGTGCCAGCAGCACAACGGGTTCGGGGTGGGATACGCAGTATTTT.

The chain recombines TRBV28 with TRBJ2-3; tentative D call: TRBD2 (6 bases). The V and J ends lost 3 bases and 2 bases respectively, with 12 bases between them. Germline V gives CDR1 MDHEN, CDR2 SYDVKM. This CDR3 region has 15 residues. CDR3 amino acids: CASSFKTSPTDTQYF. The CDR3 nucleotides read TGTGCCAGCAGTTTCAAGACTAGTCCCACAGATACGCAGTATTTT.

Remarks on this clone: One end of the junction fails to match germline, which may point to a read error. J is TRBJ1-2 and V is TRBV20-1, with a weak D call TRBD1 (5 bases). The germline gives CDR1 DFQATT, CDR2 SNEGSKA (reference sequence). The length of the CDR3 is 11 residues. CDR3 nucleotides: TGCGCCGGACATCTGCAGTCTTTCAACCTGTTC. Residues: CAGHLQSFNLF.

The chain links TRBV28 to TRBJ1-3, with 8 bases identical to TRBD1. The CDR3 length is 15 residues. Germline V gene lookup returns CDR1 MDHEN and CDR2 SYDVKM. V shed 5 bases and J 4 bases; nucleotides not matched to a gene: 7. DNA of the CDR3: TGTGCCAGCAGTGGCTACCGGACAGGGGGAAACACCATATATTTT. Residues: CASSGYRTGGNTIYF.